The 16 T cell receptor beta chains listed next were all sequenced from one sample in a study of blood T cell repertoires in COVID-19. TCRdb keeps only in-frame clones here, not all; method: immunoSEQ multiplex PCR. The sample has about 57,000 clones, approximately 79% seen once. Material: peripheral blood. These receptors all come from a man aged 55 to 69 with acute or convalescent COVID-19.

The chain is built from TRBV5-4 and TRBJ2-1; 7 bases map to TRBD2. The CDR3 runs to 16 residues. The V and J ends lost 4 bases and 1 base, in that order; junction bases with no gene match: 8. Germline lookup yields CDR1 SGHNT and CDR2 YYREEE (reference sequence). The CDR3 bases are TGTGCCAGCAGCCCTTCCGGGAGGCAGTCCTACAATGAGCAGTTCTTC. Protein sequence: CASSPSGRQSYNEQFF.

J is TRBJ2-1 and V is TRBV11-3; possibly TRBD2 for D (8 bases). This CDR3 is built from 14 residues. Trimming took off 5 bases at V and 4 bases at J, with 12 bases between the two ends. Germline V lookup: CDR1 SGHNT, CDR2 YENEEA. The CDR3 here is CASSIAGQYNEQFF. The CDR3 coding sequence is TGTGCCAGCAGCATAGCGGGACAGTACAATGAGCAGTTCTTC.

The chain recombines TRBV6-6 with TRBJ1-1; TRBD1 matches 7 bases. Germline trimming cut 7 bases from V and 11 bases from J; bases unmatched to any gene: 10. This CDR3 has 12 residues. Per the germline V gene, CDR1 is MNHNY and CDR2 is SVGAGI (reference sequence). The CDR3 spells CASTFDRVLAFF. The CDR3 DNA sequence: TGTGCCAGCACCTTTGACAGGGTCTTGGCTTTCTTT.

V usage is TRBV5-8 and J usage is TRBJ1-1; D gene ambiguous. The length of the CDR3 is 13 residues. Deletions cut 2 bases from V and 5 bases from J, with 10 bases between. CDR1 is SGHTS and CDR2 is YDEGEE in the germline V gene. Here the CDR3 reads CASSFPGRTEAFF. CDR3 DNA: TGTGCCAGCAGCTTTCCGGGGAGAACTGAAGCTTTCTTT.

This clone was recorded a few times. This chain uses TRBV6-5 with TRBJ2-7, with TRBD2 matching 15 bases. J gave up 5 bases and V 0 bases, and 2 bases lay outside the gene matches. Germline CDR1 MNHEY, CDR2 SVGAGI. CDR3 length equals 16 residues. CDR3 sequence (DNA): TGTGCCAGCAGTTACTCCGGGACTAGCGGGAGGAACGAGCAGTACTTC. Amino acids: CASSYSGTSGRNEQYF.

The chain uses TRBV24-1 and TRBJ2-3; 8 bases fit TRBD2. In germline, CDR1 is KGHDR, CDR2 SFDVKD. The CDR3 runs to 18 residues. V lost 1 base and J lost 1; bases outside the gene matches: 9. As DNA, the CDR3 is TGTGCCACCAGTGATTTCGGGACGGGAGGGATAGGCACAGATACGCAGTATTTT. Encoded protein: CATSDFGTGGIGTDTQYF.

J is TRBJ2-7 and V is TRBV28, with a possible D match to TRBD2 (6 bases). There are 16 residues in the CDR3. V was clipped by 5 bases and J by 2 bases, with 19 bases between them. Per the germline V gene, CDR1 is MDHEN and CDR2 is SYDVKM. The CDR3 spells CASSSAALGGTYEQYF. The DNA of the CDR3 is TGTGCCAGCAGTAGTGCTGCCTTGGGGGGAACCTACGAGCAGTACTTC.

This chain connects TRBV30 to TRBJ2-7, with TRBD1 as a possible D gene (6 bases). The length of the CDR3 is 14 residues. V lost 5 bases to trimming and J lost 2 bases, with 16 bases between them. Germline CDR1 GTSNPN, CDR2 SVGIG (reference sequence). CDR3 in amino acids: CAWDPGALTYEQYF. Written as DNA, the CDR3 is TGTGCCTGGGACCCAGGGGCACTAACCTACGAGCAGTACTTC.

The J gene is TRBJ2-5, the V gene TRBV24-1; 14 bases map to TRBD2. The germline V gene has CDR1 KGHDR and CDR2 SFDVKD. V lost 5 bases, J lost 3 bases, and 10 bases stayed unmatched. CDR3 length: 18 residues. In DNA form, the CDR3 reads TGTGCCACCAGTGGCCGGGAACCGACTAGCGGGAGGGAAGAGACCCAGTACTTC. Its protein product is CATSGREPTSGREETQYF.

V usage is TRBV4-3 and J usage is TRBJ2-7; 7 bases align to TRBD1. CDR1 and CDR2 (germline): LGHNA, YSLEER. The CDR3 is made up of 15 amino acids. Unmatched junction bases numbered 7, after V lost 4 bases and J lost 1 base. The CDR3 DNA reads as TGCGCCAGCAGCCGTGGACAGGCCGATTCCTACGAGCAGTACTTC. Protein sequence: CASSRGQADSYEQYF.

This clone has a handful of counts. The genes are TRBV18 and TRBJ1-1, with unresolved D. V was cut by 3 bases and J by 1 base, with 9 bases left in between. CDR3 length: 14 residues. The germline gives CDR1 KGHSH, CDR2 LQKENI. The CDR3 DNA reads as TGTGCCAGCTCACCCCTATCGTCGAACACTGAAGCTTTCTTT. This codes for CASSPLSSNTEAFF.

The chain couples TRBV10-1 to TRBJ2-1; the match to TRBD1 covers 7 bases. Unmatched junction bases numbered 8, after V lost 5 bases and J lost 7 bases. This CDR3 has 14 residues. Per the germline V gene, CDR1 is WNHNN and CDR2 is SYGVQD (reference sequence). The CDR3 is CASSRAGGMNEQFF. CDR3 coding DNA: TGCGCCAGCAGTCGGGCAGGGGGAATGAATGAGCAGTTCTTC.

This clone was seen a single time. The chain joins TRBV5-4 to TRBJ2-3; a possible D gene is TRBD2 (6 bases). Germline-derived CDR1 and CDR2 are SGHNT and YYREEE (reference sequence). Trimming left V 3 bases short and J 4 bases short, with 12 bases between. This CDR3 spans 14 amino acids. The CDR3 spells CASSWPGEADTQYF. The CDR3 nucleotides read TGTGCCAGCAGCTGGCCGGGAGAGGCAGATACGCAGTATTTT.

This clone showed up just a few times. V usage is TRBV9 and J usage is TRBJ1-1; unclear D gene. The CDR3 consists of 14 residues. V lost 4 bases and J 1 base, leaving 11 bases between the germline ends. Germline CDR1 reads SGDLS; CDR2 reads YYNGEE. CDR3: CASSPRTGNTEAFF. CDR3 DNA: TGTGCCAGCAGCCCCCGTACCGGGAACACTGAAGCTTTCTTT.

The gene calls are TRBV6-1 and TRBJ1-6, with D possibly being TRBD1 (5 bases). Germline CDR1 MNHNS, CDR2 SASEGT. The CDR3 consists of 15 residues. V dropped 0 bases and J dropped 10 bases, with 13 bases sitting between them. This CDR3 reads CASSEAGGDRSPLHF. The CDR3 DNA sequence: TGTGCCAGCAGTGAAGCCGGGGGTGATAGGTCACCCCTCCACTTT.

The CDR3 protein is CASSALGSGVITEAFF. Here the CDR3 DNA reads TGTGCCAGCAGCGCCCTGGGGTCAGGGGTGATCACTGAAGCTTTCTTT. The chain has TRBV5-6 and TRBJ1-1; D might be TRBD1 (6 bases). Germline CDR1 reads SGHDT; CDR2 reads YYEEEE. The CDR3 spans 16 residues. Trimming shortened V by 4 bases and J by 4 bases, and 20 bases separated the two germline ends.